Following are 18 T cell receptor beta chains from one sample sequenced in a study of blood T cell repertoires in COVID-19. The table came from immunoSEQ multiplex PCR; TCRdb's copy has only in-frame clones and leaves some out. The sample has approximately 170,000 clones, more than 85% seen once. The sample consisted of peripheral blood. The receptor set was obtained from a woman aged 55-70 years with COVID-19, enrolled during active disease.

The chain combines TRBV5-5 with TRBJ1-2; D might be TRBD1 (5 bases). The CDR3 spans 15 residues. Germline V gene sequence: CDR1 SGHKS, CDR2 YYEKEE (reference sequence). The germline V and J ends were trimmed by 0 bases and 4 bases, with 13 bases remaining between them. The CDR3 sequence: CASSLDAGLSYGYTF. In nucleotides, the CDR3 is TGTGCCAGCAGCTTGGATGCAGGGTTGAGCTATGGCTACACCTTC. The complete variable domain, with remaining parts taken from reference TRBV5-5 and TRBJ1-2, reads DAGVTQSPTHLIKTRGQQVTLRCSPISGHKSVSWYQQVLGQGPQFIFQYYEKEERGRGNFPDRFSARQFPNYSSELNVNALLLGDSALYLCASSLDAGLSYGYTFGSGTRLTVV.

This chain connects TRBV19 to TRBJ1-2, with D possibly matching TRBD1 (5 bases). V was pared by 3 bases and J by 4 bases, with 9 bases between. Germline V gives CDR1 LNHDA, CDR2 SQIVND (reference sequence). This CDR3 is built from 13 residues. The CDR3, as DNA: TGTGCCAGTAGTATGTTGGGGGGCTATGGCTACACCTTC. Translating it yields CASSMLGGYGYTF.

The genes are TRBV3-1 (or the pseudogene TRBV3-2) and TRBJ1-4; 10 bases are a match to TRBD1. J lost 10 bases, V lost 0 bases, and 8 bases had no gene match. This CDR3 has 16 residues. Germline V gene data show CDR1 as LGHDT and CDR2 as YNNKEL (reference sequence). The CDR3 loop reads CASSQEPGQGFLKLFF. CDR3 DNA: TGTGCCAGCAGCCAAGAGCCGGGACAGGGGTTCCTAAAACTGTTTTTT.

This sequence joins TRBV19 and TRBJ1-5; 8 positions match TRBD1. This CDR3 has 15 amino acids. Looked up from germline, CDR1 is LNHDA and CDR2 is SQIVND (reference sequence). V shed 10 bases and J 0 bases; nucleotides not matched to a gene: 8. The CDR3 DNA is TGTGCCACCGTAAAGGACAGGGTTAGCAATCAGCCCCAGCATTTT. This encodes CATVKDRVSNQPQHF.

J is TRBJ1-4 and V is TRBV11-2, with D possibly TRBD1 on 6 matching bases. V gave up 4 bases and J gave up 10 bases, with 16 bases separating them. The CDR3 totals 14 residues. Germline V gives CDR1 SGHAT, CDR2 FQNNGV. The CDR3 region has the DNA TGTGCCAGCAGCTCCAACAGGGAGCGGGGAAAACTGTTTTTT. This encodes CASSSNRERGKLFF.

For the CDR3, the DNA is TGTGCCAGCAGCTTAGAGCAGGATGTCTATAATTCACCCCTCCACTTT. It yields the protein CASSLEQDVYNSPLHF. This rearrangement joins TRBV11-3 to TRBJ1-6; the D is unclear. The CDR3 is made up of 16 amino acids. V shed 0 bases and J shed 3 bases, with 9 bases lying between them. Per germline, CDR1 SGHNT and CDR2 YENEEA.

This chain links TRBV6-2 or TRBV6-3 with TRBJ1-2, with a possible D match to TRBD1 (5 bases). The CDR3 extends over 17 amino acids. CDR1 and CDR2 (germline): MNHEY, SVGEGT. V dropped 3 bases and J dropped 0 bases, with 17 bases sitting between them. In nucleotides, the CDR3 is TGTGCCAGCAGTTATCCAACCTCGGGGGTCACTAACTATGGCTACACCTTC. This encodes CASSYPTSGVTNYGYTF.

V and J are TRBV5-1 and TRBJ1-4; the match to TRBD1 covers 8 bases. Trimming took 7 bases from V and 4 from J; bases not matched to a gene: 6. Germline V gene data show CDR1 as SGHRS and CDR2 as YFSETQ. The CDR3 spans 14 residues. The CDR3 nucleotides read TGCGCCAGCGGGCAGGGGGCCCTTAATGAAAAACTGTTTTTT. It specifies CASGQGALNEKLFF.

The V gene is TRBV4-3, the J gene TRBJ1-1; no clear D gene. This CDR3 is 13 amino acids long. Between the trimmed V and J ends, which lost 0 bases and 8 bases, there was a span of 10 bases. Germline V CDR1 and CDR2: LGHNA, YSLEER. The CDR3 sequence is CASSQDQAAEAFF. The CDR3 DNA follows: TGCGCCAGCAGCCAAGATCAGGCCGCGGAAGCTTTCTTT.

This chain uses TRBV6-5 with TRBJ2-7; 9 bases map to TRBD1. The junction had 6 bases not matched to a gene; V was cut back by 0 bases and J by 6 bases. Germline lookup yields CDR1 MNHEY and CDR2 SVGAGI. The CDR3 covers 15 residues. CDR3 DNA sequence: TGTGCCAGCAGTTACTCGGGACAGGGTAGGTTCGAGCAGTACTTC. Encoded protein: CASSYSGQGRFEQYF.

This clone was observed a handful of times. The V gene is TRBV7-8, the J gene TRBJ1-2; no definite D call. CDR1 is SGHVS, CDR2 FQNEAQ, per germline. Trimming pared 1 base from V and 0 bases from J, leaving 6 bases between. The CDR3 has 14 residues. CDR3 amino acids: CASSLGGANYGYTF. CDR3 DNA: TGTGCCAGCAGCTTAGGGGGAGCTAACTATGGCTACACCTTC.

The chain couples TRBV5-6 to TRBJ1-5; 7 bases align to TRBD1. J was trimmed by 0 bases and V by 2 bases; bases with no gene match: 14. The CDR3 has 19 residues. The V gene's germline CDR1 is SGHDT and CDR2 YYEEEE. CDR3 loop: CASSFRVRGQTYSNQPQHF. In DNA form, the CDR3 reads TGTGCCAGCAGCTTTAGGGTCCGGGGACAGACATATAGCAATCAGCCCCAGCATTTT. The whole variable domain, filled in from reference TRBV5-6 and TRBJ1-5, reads DAGVTQSPTHLIKTRGQQVTLRCSPKSGHDTVSWYQQALGQGPQFIFQYYEEEERQRGNFPDRFSGHQFPNYSSELNVNALLLGDSALYLCASSFRVRGQTYSNQPQHFGDGTRLSIL.

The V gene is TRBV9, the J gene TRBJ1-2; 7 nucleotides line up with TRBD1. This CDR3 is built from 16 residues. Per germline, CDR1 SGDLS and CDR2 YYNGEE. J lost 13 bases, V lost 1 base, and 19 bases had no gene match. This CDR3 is CASSVPSDRYRVYFTF. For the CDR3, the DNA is TGTGCCAGCAGCGTACCCTCGGACAGGTATAGGGTTTATTTCACCTTC.

The CDR3 bases are TGCGCCAGCAGCCAAGAGAACAGGGGGCCAGATACGCAGTATTTT. Translating gives CASSQENRGPDTQYF. This chain connects TRBV4-1 to TRBJ2-3; 9 nucleotides align to TRBD1. The CDR3 is made up of 15 amino acids. Per the germline V gene, CDR1 is MGHRA and CDR2 is YSYEKL. V was pared by 0 bases and J by 4 bases, with 2 bases of the junction left unmatched.

The CDR3 sequence is CASSRASGGPYEQYF. CDR3 DNA sequence: TGTGCCAGTAGTAGAGCTAGCGGGGGGCCGTACGAGCAGTACTTC. The gene calls are TRBV19 and TRBJ2-7; 11 positions match TRBD2. The CDR3 length is 15 residues. The V segment lost 4 bases and the J segment 4 bases; nucleotides outside the gene matches: 6. Germline CDR1 reads LNHDA; CDR2 reads SQIVND (reference sequence).

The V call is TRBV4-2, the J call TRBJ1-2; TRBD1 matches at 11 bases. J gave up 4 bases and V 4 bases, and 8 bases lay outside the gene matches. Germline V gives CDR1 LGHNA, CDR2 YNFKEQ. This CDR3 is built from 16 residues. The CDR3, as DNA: TGTGCCAGCAGCCCCCGGGGGACAGGGGGTACCTATGGCTACACCTTC. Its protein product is CASSPRGTGGTYGYTF.

The CDR3 coding sequence is TGCGCCAGCAGTGAGTCGATGGGGAGCGGAACTGAAGCTTTCTTT. Its translation: CASSESMGSGTEAFF. V is TRBV10-2 and J is TRBJ1-1; D is uncertain. Germline loops: CDR1 WSHSY, CDR2 SAAADI. Trimming removed 0 bases at V and 5 bases at J, with 13 bases between. CDR3 length equals 15 residues.

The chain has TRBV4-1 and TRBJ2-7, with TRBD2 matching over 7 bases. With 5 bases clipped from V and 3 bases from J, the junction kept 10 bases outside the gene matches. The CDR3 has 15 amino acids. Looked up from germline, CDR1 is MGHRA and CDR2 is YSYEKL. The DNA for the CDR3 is TGCGCCAGCAGCTGGACGATAGGGGAGGGCTACGAGCAGTACTTC. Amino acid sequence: CASSWTIGEGYEQYF.